This TCR beta chain emerged from a study of blood T cell repertoires in COVID-19. Background on the study: Acute and convalescent COVID-19 samples came from the United States, Italy and Spain. T cells, B-cell-depleted T cells, or PBMCs supplied cDNA or gDNA.

The germline V gene encodes CDR1 KGHSH and CDR2 LQKENI. With 3 bases clipped from V and 2 bases from J, the junction kept 3 bases outside the gene matches. CDR3 length: 14 amino acids. This clone was detected a few times. Methods used by the authors: Amplification from reference gene primers served as the basis for estimated nucleated cell counts. Some clones are missing from TCRdb's copy, which holds only in-frame ones; the method was immunoSEQ multiplex PCR. That table gives V, J and clone size, and the DNA gave D and trimming. This sample has under 200,000 clones, with over 65% found just once. The chain carries TRBV18 and TRBJ1-2; 7 bases agree with TRBD1. The sequence came from a man in his 60s with acute or convalescent COVID-19. The specimen sequenced was peripheral blood. This CDR3 is CASSPGQHNYGYTF. In DNA, the CDR3 is TGTGCCAGCTCACCGGGACAGCACAACTATGGCTACACCTTC.